This T cell receptor (beta chain) was captured by sequencing in a study of T cell changes during pregnancy in multiple sclerosis. Germline V gives CDR1 SEHNR, CDR2 FQNEAQ (reference sequence). This CDR3 region has 14 residues. V gave up 1 base and J gave up 4 bases, with 10 bases separating them. There are a few counts of this clone. Sequencing was performed with immunoSEQ multiplex PCR; in TCRdb, only in-frame clones are kept and a portion is missing. This table holds about 38,000 clones, 90% to 95% found once. The chain uses TRBV7-9 and TRBJ1-2; D is perhaps TRBD1 (5 bases). This TCR came from a female donor with multiple sclerosis, enrolled in a pregnancy study. This specimen consisted of CD8+ T cells from peripheral blood mononuclear cells, obtained in the third trimester of pregnancy. The CDR3 reads CASSLGQGRYGYTF. CDR3 coding DNA: TGTGCCAGCAGCTTAGGGCAGGGTCGCTATGGCTACACCTTC.